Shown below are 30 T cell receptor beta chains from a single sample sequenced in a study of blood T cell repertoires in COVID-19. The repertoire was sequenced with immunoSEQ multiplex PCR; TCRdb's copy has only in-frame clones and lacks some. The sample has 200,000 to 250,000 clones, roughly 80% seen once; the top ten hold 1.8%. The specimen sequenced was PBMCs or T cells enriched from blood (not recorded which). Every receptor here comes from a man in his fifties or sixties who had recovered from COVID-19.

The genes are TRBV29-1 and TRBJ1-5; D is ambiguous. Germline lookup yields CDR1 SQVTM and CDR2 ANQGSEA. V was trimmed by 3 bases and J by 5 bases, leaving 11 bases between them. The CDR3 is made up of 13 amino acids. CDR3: CSVELSGDQPQHF. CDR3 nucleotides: TGCAGCGTTGAGTTGTCGGGAGATCAGCCCCAGCATTTT. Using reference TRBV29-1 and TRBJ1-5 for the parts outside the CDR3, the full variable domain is SAVISQKPSRDICQRGTSLTIQCQVDSQVTMMFWYRQQPGQSLTLIATANQGSEATYESGFVIDKFPISRPNLTFSTLTVSNMSPEDSSIYLCSVELSGDQPQHFGDGTRLSIL.

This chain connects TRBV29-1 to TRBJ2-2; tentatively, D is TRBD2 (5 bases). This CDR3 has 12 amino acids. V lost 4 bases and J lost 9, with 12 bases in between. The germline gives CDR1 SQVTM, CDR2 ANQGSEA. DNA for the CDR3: TGCAGCGTTGGCGGGTCCCACCGGGAGCTGTTTTTT. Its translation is CSVGGSHRELFF.

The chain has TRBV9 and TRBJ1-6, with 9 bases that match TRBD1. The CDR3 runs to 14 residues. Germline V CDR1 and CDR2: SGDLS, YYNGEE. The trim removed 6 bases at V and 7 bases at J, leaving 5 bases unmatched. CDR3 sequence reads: CASTLGQGNSPLHF. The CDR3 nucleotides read TGTGCCAGCACCCTCGGACAGGGGAATTCACCCCTCCACTTT.

In DNA form, the CDR3 reads TGTGCCAGTAAGGACAGAACAACTAATGAAAAACTGTTTTTT. Its protein is CASKDRTTNEKLFF. This chain links TRBV19 with TRBJ1-4, with D perhaps TRBD1 (6 bases). The CDR3 runs to 14 residues. Trimming took 7 bases from V and 0 from J, leaving 9 bases between them. Germline V gives CDR1 LNHDA, CDR2 SQIVND (reference sequence).

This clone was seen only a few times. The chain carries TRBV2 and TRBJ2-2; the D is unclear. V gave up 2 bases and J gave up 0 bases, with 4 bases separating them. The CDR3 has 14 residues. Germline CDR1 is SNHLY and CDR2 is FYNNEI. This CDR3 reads CASSERANTGELFF. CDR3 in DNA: TGTGCCAGCAGTGAAAGAGCGAACACCGGGGAGCTGTTTTTT.

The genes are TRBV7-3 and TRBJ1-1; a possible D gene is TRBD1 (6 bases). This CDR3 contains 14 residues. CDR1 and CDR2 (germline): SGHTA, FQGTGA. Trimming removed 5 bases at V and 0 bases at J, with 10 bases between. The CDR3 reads CASSQGHLNTEAFF. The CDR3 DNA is TGTGCCAGCAGCCAGGGACACCTGAACACTGAAGCTTTCTTT.

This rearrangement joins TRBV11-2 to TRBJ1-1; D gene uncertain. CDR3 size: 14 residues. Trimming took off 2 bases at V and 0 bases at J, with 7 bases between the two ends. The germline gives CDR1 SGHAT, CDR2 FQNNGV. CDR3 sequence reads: CASSLLQMNTEAFF. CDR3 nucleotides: TGTGCCAGCAGCTTACTGCAGATGAACACTGAAGCTTTCTTT.

Here the CDR3 reads CASSLTTGETEAFF. CDR3 coding DNA: TGTGCCAGCAGTCTGACTACAGGGGAGACTGAAGCTTTCTTT. The chain combines TRBV6-5 with TRBJ1-1, with TRBD1 matching over 7 bases. This CDR3 contains 14 residues. Trimming took 5 bases from V and 5 from J; bases not matched to a gene: 8. Germline values: CDR1 MNHEY, CDR2 SVGAGI.

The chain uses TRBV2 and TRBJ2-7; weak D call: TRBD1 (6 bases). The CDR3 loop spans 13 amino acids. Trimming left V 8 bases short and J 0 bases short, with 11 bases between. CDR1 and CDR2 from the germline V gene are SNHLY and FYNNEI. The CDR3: CASFRDTSYEQYF. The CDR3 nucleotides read TGTGCCAGCTTCCGGGACACCTCCTACGAGCAGTACTTC.

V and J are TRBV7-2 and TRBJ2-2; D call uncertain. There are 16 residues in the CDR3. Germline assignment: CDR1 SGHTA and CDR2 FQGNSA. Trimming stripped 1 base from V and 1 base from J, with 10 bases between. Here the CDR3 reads CASSLDSTVNTGELFF. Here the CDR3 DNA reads TGTGCCAGCAGCTTAGATTCAACAGTGAACACCGGGGAGCTGTTTTTT.

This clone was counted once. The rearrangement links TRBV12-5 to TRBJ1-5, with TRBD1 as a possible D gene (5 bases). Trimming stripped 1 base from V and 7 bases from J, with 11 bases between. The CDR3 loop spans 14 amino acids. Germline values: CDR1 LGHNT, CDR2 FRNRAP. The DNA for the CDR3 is TGTGCTAGTGGTTTGGCAGGGTTCGGGCAGCCCCAGCATTTT. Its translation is CASGLAGFGQPQHF.

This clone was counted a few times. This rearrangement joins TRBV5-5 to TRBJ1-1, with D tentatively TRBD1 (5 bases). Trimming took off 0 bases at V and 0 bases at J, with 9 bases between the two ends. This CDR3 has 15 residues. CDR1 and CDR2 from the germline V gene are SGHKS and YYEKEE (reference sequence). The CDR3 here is CASSLVGGLNTEAFF. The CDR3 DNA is TGTGCCAGCAGCTTGGTGGGGGGATTGAACACTGAAGCTTTCTTT.

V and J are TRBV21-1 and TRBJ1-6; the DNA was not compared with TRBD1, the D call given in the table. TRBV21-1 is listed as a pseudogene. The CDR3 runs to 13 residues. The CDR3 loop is CASSKKTGEPLHF. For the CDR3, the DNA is TGTGCCAGCAGCAAAAAGACAGGGGAACCCCTCCACTTT.

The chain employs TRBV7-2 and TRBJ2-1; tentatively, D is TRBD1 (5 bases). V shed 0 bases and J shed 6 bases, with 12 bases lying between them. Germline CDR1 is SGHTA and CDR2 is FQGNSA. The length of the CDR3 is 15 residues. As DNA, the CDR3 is TGTGCCAGCAGCTTAGCTTTGGGGCCCGCCAATGAGCAGTTCTTC. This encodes CASSLALGPANEQFF.

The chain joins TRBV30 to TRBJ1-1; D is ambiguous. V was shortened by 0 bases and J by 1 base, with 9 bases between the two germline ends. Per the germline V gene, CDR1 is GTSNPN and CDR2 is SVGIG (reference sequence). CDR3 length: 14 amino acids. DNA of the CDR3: TGTGCCTGGAGTGTGGGAGCAGGGAACACTGAAGCTTTCTTT. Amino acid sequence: CAWSVGAGNTEAFF.

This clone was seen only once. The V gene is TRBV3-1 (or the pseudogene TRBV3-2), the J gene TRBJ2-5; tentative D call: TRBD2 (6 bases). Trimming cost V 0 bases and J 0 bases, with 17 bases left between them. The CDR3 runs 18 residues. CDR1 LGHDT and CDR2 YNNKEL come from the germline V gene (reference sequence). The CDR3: CASSQDRGLGTNQETQYF. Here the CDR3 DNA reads TGTGCCAGCAGCCAAGATCGGGGACTCGGGACCAACCAAGAGACCCAGTACTTC.

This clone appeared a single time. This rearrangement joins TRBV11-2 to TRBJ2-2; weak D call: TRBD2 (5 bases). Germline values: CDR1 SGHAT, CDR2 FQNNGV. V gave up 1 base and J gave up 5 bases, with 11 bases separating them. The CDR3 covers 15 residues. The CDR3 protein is CASSLGLPGTGELFF. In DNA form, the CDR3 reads TGTGCCAGCAGCTTAGGATTACCGGGGACCGGGGAGCTGTTTTTT.

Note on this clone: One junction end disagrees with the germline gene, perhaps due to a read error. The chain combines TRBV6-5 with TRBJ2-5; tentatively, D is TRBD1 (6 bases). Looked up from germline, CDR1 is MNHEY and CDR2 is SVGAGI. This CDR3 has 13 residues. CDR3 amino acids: CASSGQFQQTQYF. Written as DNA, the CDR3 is TGTGCCAGCAGCGGACAGTTCCAACAGACCCAGTACTTC.

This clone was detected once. The CDR3 DNA reads as TGTGCCAGCAGTGGGGCCGGCACAGATACGCAGTATTTT. Its protein product is CASSGAGTDTQYF. The gene calls are TRBV2 and TRBJ2-3, with D hard to call. CDR1 and CDR2 from the germline V gene are SNHLY and FYNNEI. The CDR3 totals 13 residues. With 4 bases removed from V and 1 base from J, the gap between germline ends came to 6 bases.

In nucleotides, the CDR3 is TGTGCCAGCAGTTCTGGGACAGGGAGCTCCTACGAGCAGTACTTC. Its protein is CASSSGTGSSYEQYF. The chain links TRBV6-5 to TRBJ2-7; 9 positions agree with TRBD1. Germline-derived CDR1 and CDR2 are MNHEY and SVGAGI. The ends lost 4 bases at V and 0 bases at J; junction bases unmatched: 4. The CDR3 has 15 residues.

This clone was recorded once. The DNA of the CDR3 is TGTGCCAGCAGCTCCCAGGGGGCCGACTACGAGCAGTACTTC. Protein: CASSSQGADYEQYF. This chain connects TRBV5-4 to TRBJ2-7; 8 bases agree with TRBD1. After removal of 3 bases from V and 3 bases from J, the junction contained 5 bases not matched to a gene. The CDR3 has 14 residues. Germline V gene data show CDR1 as SGHNT and CDR2 as YYREEE (reference sequence).

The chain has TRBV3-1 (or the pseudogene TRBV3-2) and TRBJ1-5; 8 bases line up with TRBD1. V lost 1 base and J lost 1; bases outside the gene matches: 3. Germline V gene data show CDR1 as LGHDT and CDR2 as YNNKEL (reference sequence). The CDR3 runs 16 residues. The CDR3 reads CASSQGTGKSNQPQHF. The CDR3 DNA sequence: TGTGCCAGCAGCCAAGGGACAGGGAAGAGCAATCAGCCCCAGCATTTT.

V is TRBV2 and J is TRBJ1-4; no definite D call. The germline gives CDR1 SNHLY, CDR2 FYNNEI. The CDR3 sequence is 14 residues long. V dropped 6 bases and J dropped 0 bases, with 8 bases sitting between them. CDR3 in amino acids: CASRRSSTNEKLFF. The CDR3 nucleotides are TGTGCCAGCAGGCGAAGTTCAACTAATGAAAAACTGTTTTTT.

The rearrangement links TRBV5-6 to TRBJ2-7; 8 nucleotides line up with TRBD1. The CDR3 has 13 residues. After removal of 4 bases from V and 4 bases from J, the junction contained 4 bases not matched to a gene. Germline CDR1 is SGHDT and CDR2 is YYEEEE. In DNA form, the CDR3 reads TGTGCCAGCAGCCCAGGGGGCTCATACGAGCAGTACTTC. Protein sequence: CASSPGGSYEQYF. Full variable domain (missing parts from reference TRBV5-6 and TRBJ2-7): DAGVTQSPTHLIKTRGQQVTLRCSPKSGHDTVSWYQQALGQGPQFIFQYYEEEERQRGNFPDRFSGHQFPNYSSELNVNALLLGDSALYLCASSPGGSYEQYFGPGTRLTVT.

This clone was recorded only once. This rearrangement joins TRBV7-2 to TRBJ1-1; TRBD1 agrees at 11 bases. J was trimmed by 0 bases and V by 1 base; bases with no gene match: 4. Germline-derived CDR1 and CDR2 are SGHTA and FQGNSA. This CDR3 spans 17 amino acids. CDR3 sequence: CASSLGDRGLVNTEAFF. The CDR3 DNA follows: TGTGCCAGCAGCTTAGGGGACAGGGGGTTGGTGAACACTGAAGCTTTCTTT.

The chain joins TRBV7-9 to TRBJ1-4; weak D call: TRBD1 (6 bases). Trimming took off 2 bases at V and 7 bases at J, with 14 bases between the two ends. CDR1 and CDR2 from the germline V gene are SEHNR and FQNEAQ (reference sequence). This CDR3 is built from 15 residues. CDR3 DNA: TGTGCCAGCAGCTTATTGAACAGGGCGGGTGAAAAACTGTTTTTT. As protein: CASSLLNRAGEKLFF.

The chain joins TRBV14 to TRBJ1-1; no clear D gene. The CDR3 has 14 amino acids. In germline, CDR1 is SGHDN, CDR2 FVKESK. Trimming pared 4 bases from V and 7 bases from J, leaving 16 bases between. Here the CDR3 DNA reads TGTGCCAGCAGCCCCCGGGTCGATGGTGGTGAAGCTTTCTTT. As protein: CASSPRVDGGEAFF.

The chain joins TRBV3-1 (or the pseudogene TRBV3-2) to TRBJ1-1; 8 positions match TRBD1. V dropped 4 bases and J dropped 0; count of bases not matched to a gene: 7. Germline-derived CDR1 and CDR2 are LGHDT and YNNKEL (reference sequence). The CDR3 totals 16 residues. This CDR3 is CASSPAGGWVNTEAFF. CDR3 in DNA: TGTGCCAGCAGCCCCGCAGGGGGCTGGGTGAACACTGAAGCTTTCTTT.

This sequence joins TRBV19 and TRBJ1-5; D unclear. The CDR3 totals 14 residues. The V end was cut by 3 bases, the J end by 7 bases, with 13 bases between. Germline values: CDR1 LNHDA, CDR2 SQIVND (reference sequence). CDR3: CASSIGQKAQPQHF. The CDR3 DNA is TGTGCCAGTAGTATTGGGCAGAAGGCACAGCCCCAGCATTTT. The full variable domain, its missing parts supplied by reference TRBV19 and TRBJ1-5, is DGGITQSPKYLFRKEGQNVTLSCEQNLNHDAMYWYRQDPGQGLRLIYYSQIVNDFQKGDIAEGYSVSREKKESFPLTVTSAQKNPTAFYLCASSIGQKAQPQHFGDGTRLSIL.

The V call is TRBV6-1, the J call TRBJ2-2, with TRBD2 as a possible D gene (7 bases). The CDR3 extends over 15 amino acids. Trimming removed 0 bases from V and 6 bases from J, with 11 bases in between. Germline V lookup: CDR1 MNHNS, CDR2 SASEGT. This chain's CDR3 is CASSEAGGPAGELFF. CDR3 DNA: TGTGCCAGCAGTGAAGCGGGGGGGCCCGCCGGGGAGCTGTTTTTT.